This is a list of T cell receptor beta chains from one sample in a study of beta chain features in type 1 diabetes. Using immunoSEQ multiplex PCR, the repertoire was profiled, and TCRdb retains in-frame clones only, with some absent. The sample includes 350,000 to 450,000 clones, about 12% of them seen just once. Sequenced material: naive CD4+ T cells from blood. The source of these receptors is a young woman with type 1 diabetes. The CDR3 runs from the conserved cysteine through the conserved F or W. The D gene is left open where the match is weak. A clone size is listed for some rows: how often the clone was seen (once, few, many), or a class if it is expanded.

>NA|NA|TRBJ1-5|TRBV2
CASSEVGQGRLNQPQHF
TGTGCCAGCAGTGAAGTCGGGCAGGGAAGGCTAAATCAGCCCCAGCATTTT
>NA|NA|TRBJ1-4|TRBV10-3
CAISDEVEKLFF
TGTGCCATCAGCGACGAGGTTGAAAAACTGTTTTTT
>NA|TRBD2|TRBJ2-5|TRBV5-1
CASSPLAGNETQYF
TGCGCCAGCAGCCCACTAGCGGGAAATGAGACCCAGTACTTC
>few|NA|TRBJ2-5|TRBV7-2
CASSPGADQETQYF
TGTGCCAGCAGCCCTGGGGCGGATCAAGAGACCCAGTACTTC
>NA|NA|TRBJ2-4|TRBV6-1
CASSLQGWDNIQYF
TGTGCCAGCAGCTTACAGGGTTGGGACAACATTCAGTACTTC
>NA|TRBD2|TRBJ2-3|TRBV7-2
CATVSLAGGRDTQYF
TGTGCCACCGTATCCTTGGCGGGGGGGAGAGATACGCAGTATTTT
>NA|TRBD2|TRBJ2-7|TRBV4-3
CASSRDYSYEQYF
TGCGCCAGCAGTCGGGACTATTCCTACGAGCAGTACTTC
>few|TRBD2|TRBJ2-5|TRBV30
CAWRYSGRLETQYF
TGTGCCTGGAGGTATAGCGGGAGACTGGAGACCCAGTACTTC
>few|NA|TRBJ2-7|TRBV15
CATSRDLSGSYEQYF
TGTGCCACCAGCAGAGATCTGAGCGGCTCCTACGAGCAGTACTTC
>NA|NA|TRBJ2-7|TRBV29-1
CSVEVTPPHRLF
TGCAGCGTTGAAGTGACCCCTCCACACCGACTCTTC
>few|NA|TRBJ2-2|TRBV10-3
CAISARGGELFF
TGTGCCATCAGTGCACGGGGCGGGGAGCTGTTTTTT
>NA|NA|TRBJ2-3|TRBV7-2
CASSLGQGGDTQYF
TGTGCCAGCAGCTTAGGGCAGGGTGGAGATACGCAGTATTTT
>NA|NA|TRBJ2-5|TRBV6-5
CASSYFPRGETQYF
TGTGCCAGCAGTTACTTCCCCCGGGGGGAGACCCAGTACTTC
>NA|NA|TRBJ2-3|TRBV4-2
CASSGDTRTDTQYF
TGTGCCAGCAGCGGTGACACCCGCACAGATACGCAGTATTTT
>NA|NA|TRBJ1-1|TRBV4-3
CASSQIGGGTEAFF
TGCGCCAGCAGCCAGATTGGGGGCGGCACTGAAGCTTTCTTT
>few|NA|TRBJ1-2|TRBV11-2
CASTTQGYHGYTF
TGTGCCAGCACTACCCAGGGGTATCATGGCTACACCTTC
>few|NA|TRBJ2-7|TRBV29-1
CSVGVGGREQYF
TGCAGCGTTGGGGTAGGAGGGAGGGAGCAGTACTTC
>few|TRBD2|TRBJ2-1|TRBV30
CAWRAFSGSGEQFF
TGTGCCTGGAGGGCATTTAGCGGGTCAGGTGAGCAGTTCTTC
>NA|TRBD2|TRBJ2-1|TRBV11-2
CASSLVLAGNNEQFF
TGTGCCAGCAGCTTAGTACTAGCGGGGAACAATGAGCAGTTCTTC
>once|NA|TRBJ2-7|TRBV27
CASSLLGRNSYEQYF
TGTGCCAGCAGTTTATTGGGCAGGAACTCCTACGAGCAGTACTTC
>NA|NA|TRBJ2-5|TRBV19
CASSRDQETQYF
TGTGCCAGTTCCCGGGACCAAGAGACCCAGTACTTC
>NA|TRBD2|TRBJ2-1|TRBV9
CASSPTGGRYNEQFF
TGTGCCAGCAGCCCCACTGGCGGGAGGTACAATGAGCAGTTCTTC
>NA|NA|TRBJ2-5|TRBV5-1
CASSLTGVLETQYF
TGCGCCAGCAGCTTGACCGGGGTCCTCGAGACCCAGTACTTC
>few|TRBD1|TRBJ1-5|TRBV19
CASRWDRGPGQPQHF
TGTGCCAGTCGGTGGGACAGGGGGCCGGGTCAGCCCCAGCATTTT
>NA|NA|TRBJ2-3|TRBV11-2
CASSPSVSGGTDTQYF
TGTGCCAGCAGCCCGTCGGTGTCAGGCGGCACAGATACGCAGTATTTT
>NA|NA|TRBJ2-3|TRBV9
CASSVGSLSDTQYF
TGTGCCAGCAGCGTAGGTAGTTTGTCAGATACGCAGTATTTT
>NA|TRBD2|TRBJ2-5|TRBV2
CASSRDYQETQYF
TGTGCCAGCAGCCGGGACTATCAAGAGACCCAGTACTTC
>few|TRBD1|TRBJ1-1|TRBV2
CASTLDRGTEAFF
TGTGCCAGTACTCTGGACAGGGGCACTGAAGCTTTCTTT
>NA|NA|TRBJ2-3|TRBV29-1
CSVRNPLTDTQYF
TGCAGCGTTCGAAACCCACTTACAGATACGCAGTATTTT
>few|NA|TRBJ1-5|TRBV11-2
CASSLGANQPQHF
TGTGCCAGCAGCTTAGGCGCGAATCAGCCCCAGCATTTT
>NA|TRBD2|TRBJ2-5|TRBV9
CASSVGVAGWGETQYF
TGTGCCAGCAGCGTAGGGGTAGCGGGGTGGGGAGAGACCCAGTACTTC
>NA|TRBD1|TRBJ1-1|TRBV29-1
CSVFKGASTEAFF
TGCAGCGTTTTTAAGGGGGCGAGCACTGAAGCTTTCTTT